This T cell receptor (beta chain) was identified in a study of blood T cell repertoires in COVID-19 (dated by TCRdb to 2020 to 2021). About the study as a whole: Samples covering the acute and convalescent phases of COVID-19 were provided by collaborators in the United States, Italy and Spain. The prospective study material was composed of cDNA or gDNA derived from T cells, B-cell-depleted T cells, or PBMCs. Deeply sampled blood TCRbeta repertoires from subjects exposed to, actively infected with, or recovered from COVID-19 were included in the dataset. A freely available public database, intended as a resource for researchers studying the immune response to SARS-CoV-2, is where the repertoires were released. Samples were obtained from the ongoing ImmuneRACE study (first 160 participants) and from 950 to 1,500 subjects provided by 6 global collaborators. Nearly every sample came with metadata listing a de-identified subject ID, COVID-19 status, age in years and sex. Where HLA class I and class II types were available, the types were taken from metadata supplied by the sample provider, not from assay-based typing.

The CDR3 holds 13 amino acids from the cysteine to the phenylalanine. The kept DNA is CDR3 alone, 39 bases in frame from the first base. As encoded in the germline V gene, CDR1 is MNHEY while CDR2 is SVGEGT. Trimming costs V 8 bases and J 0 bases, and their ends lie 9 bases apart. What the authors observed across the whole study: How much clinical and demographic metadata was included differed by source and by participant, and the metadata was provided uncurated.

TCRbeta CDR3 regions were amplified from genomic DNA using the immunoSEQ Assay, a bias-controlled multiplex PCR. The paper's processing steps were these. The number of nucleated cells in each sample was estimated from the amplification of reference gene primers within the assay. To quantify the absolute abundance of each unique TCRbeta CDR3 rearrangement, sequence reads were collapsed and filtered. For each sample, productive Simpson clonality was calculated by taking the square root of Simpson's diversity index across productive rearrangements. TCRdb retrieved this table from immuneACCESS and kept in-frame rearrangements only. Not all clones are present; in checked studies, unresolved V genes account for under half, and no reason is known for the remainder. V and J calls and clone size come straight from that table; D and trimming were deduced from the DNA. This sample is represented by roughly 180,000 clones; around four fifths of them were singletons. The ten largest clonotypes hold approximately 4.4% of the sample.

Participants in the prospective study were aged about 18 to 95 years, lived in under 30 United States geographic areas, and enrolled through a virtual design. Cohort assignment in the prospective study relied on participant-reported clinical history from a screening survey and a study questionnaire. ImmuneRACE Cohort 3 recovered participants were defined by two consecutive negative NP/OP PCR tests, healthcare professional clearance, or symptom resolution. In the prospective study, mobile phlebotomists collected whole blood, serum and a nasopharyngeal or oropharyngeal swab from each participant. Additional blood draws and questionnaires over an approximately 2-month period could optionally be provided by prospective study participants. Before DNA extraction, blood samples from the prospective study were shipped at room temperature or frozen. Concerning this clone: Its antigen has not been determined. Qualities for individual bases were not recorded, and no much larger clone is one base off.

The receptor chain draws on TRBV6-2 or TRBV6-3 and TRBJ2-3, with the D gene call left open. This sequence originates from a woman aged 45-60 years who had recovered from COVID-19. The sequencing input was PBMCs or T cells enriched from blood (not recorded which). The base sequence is TGTGCCAGCGGCCCCTATAGCACAGATACGCAGTATTTT. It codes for CASGPYSTDTQYF.